This T cell receptor (beta chain) comes out of a study of regulatory T cells in long-lasting Graves disease (dated by TCRdb to the early 2020s). Study-wide context: Persistent Graves' disease was defined as persistently positive TSH receptor autoantibodies together with antithyroid drug treatment for over 5 years. Patients with persistent Graves' disease were compared with patients with newly diagnosed Graves' disease using TCR sequencing and RNA sequencing of peripheral blood. The study was registered as a clinical trial and conducted in China. TCR sequencing covered approximately 13 persistent and 20 or so newly diagnosed Graves' disease patients, around 35 samples in total. On average, persistent Graves' disease patients in the clinical cohort had been on antithyroid drugs for approximately ten years. The study at large found these results: Compared with newly diagnosed patients, persistent Graves' disease patients had lower TCR Shannon entropy and fewer highly expanded clones, which suggests clonal expansion. TRBV28, TRBJ1-2 and TRBJ2-5 were preferentially used in persistent disease, while TRBV20-1 and TRBJ2-1 were favored in newly diagnosed disease. The study examined only peripheral blood because the primary lesion, thyroid tissue, could not be accessed. The authors noted that the small sample size was a limitation that may lower accuracy. More public clonotypes were shared among persistent patients (around 3,000) than among newly diagnosed patients (under 1,000). Sequencing and analysis were limited to the TCR beta chain.

The intended sense of this specimen's time point label: persistent/refractory GD, antithyroid drugs over 5 years with positive TRAb. For both TCR sequencing and RNA sequencing, RNA was extracted from PBMCs using TRIzol. The diagnosis of Graves' disease was made according to American Thyroid Association guidelines. Recruitment of patients was carried out at an endocrinology department in Xi'an, China. Each patient gave 7.5 to 10 milliliters of peripheral blood, collected in an EDTA anticoagulant tube. Ficoll Paque Plus density gradient separation was used to isolate PBMCs, and no further T cell sorting was performed. An Agilent 2100 Bioanalyzer and agarose gel were used to assess RNA quality, and a NanoDrop 2000 was used to measure RNA concentration. The CDR3 runs 16 amino acids, cysteine and phenylalanine included. The entry retains the CDR3 DNA only, 48 bases that are in frame from base 1. Trimming takes 5 bases from V and 3 bases from J, and the germline ends sit 18 bases apart. CDR1 KGHDR and CDR2 SFDVKD are derived from the germline V gene.

In this sample, this clonotype turned up many times. The antigen this receptor binds is unknown. Base qualities were left out, and no much larger clone turns up one base away. The library was prepared using multiplex PCR. The sequencing machine was an Illumina HiSeq 4000. To build TCR beta libraries, CDR3 regions were amplified by Arm-PCR using iRepertoire HTBI primers. PCR products were gel purified before sequencing. The study's processing was this. A total of around 66 TRBV and some 13 TRBJ segments were identified across samples and were used for gene usage analysis of CDR3 amino acid clonotypes. COPE and FqMerger were used to merge filtered high-quality paired reads into contigs. BLAST was used to align contigs to IMGT TRBV, TRBD and TRBJ reference genes, and CDR3 was defined according to IMGT. Any clonotype with a frequency above 0.1% was classified as a highly expanded clone. Shannon entropy was used to measure repertoire diversity, and the Gini coefficient was used to measure V-J evenness. A clonotype was considered public if more than one individual shared it. TCRdb reran the public reads through fastp at Q25 and MiXCR, keeping productive beta chains. Each record represents a unique CDR3 protein, reported with the most common genes and DNA among its rows. The V and J calls and clone size are TCRdb's, not the authors'. The sample yields hundreds of thousands of distinct CDR3 sequences; about a fifth were counted once. Over 6% of the sample belongs to the ten largest clones.

This TCR was recovered from a female donor with Graves disease. The chain joins TRBV24-1 to TRBJ1-2; the D region possibly corresponds to TRBD1 (6 bases align). Sequencing used peripheral blood mononuclear cells (PBMCs), obtained when the disease was refractory, from a patient treated with antithyroid drugs. The CDR3 region: CATSAPGTSGDYGYTF. The sequence in DNA is TGTGCCACCAGTGCTCCCGGGACCTCAGGGGACTATGGCTACACCTTC.